The 17 T cell receptor beta chains below all came from one sample that was sequenced in a study of neurological immune-mediated disorders. TCRdb re-called the 5' RACE reads through MiXCR, storing one row per CDR3 protein. This sample carries 25,000 to 35,000 distinct CDR3 sequences, about 1.6% of them seen once, and the ten largest clones take 7.5% to 10%. The specimen was PBMCs. The origin of the receptors is a woman in her 30s with multiple sclerosis.

This clonotype has ten or more counts. The V and J genes are TRBV15 and TRBJ2-3; 9 bases map to TRBD2. This CDR3 is 15 amino acids long. Germline loops: CDR1 LNHNV, CDR2 YYDKDF (reference sequence). Trimming cost V 5 bases and J 3 bases; bases outside gene matches: 6. CDR3: CATSLSGGATDTQYF. DNA for the CDR3: TGTGCCACCAGCCTTAGCGGGGGTGCGACAGATACGCAGTATTTT.

This clonotype is labeled as medium-sized. The V gene is TRBV7-2, the J gene TRBJ2-5; weak D call: TRBD2 (6 bases). Trimming left V 3 bases short and J 5 bases short, with 16 bases between. CDR1 and CDR2 (germline): SGHTA, FQGNSA. This CDR3 spans 15 amino acids. The CDR3 DNA reads as TGTGCCAGCAGCTTGAACCGGGGGAGTTCGGAGACCCAGTACTTC. This translates into CASSLNRGSSETQYF.

This clonotype was recorded at least ten times. The chain couples TRBV5-1 to TRBJ1-2; D not resolved. There are 11 residues in the CDR3. Germline V CDR1 and CDR2: SGHRS, YFSETQ. V was trimmed by 7 bases and J by 7 bases, leaving 11 bases between them. DNA for the CDR3: TGCGCCAGCTCGGACGGGGTTGGCTACACCTTC. Protein: CASSDGVGYTF.

The sample holds many counts of this clonotype. This chain connects TRBV20-1 to TRBJ1-2; 7 nucleotides line up with TRBD1. J was trimmed by 5 bases and V by 5 bases; bases with no gene match: 5. CDR1 is DFQATT, CDR2 SNEGSKA, per germline (reference sequence). This CDR3 spans 12 amino acids. The CDR3 region has the DNA TGCAGTGCTCTGCAGGGGGTTTATGGCTACACCTTC. This gives the protein CSALQGVYGYTF.

This clonotype was seen at least ten times. V and J are TRBV20-1 and TRBJ1-1; weak D call: TRBD1 (6 bases). CDR3 length: 12 residues. Trimming shortened V by 3 bases and J by 1 base, and 6 bases separated the two germline ends. The germline CDR1 and CDR2 sequences are DFQATT and SNEGSKA (reference sequence). The CDR3 nucleotides read TGCAGTGCTAGGACAGGGAACACTGAAGCTTTCTTT. Protein sequence: CSARTGNTEAFF.

A few counts support this clonotype. CDR3: CASSLSGKNEKLFF. In DNA form, the CDR3 reads TGTGCCAGCAGTTTATCGGGGAAGAATGAAAAACTGTTTTTT. The chain carries TRBV12-3 or TRBV12-4 and TRBJ1-4; D not resolved. V lost 2 bases to trimming and J lost 5 bases, with 9 bases between them. The CDR3 loop spans 14 amino acids.

This clonotype rates as medium-sized (0.01 to 0.1%). V gene TRBV20-1 combines with J gene TRBJ2-2; D call uncertain. The CDR3 is 15 residues long. Germline-derived CDR1 and CDR2 are DFQATT and SNEGSKA (reference sequence). Trimming removed 6 bases at V and 3 bases at J, with 17 bases between. Written as DNA, the CDR3 is TGCAGTGCGAGAACTTGGCAGGCGGACACCGGGGAGCTGTTTTTT. It translates to CSARTWQADTGELFF.

This clonotype was observed many times. The V call is TRBV7-8, the J call TRBJ2-5; possibly TRBD2 for D (5 bases). V dropped 5 bases and J dropped 2 bases, with 18 bases sitting between them. This CDR3 region has 16 residues. Germline V gives CDR1 SGHVS, CDR2 FQNEAQ. DNA of the CDR3: TGTGCCAGCAGCCCTGTCGGTATGCGGGCTCAAGAGACCCAGTACTTC. Its protein product is CASSPVGMRAQETQYF.

This clonotype was detected ten times or more. The rearrangement joins TRBV6-1 to TRBJ1-4, with D possibly matching TRBD1 (5 bases). CDR1 and CDR2 from the germline V gene are MNHNS and SASEGT. The CDR3 totals 14 residues. Trimming stripped 8 bases from V and 5 bases from J, with 15 bases between. The CDR3 reads CASRGTGINEKLFF. The CDR3 DNA is TGTGCCAGCCGAGGTACAGGAATCAATGAAAAACTGTTTTTT.

This clonotype was recorded many times. The chain joins TRBV6-2 or TRBV6-3 to TRBJ1-6; perhaps TRBD1 as D (5 bases). Germline values: CDR1 MNHEY, CDR2 SVGEGT. Between the trimmed V and J ends, which lost 0 bases and 10 bases, there was a span of 13 bases. CDR3 length: 15 amino acids. DNA for the CDR3: TGTGCCAGCAGTTACTCGGTTGAGGGGCGATCACCCCTCCACTTT. Residues: CASSYSVEGRSPLHF.

This clonotype was recorded at least ten times. This chain links TRBV7-2 with TRBJ2-2; D is unresolved. The CDR3 has 17 residues. The germline V and J ends were trimmed by 0 bases and 5 bases, with 16 bases remaining between them. Germline V gene lookup returns CDR1 SGHTA and CDR2 FQGNSA. The CDR3 DNA is TGTGCCAGCAGCTTAGCCCCGGCCGGGTTAGGGACCGGGGAGCTGTTTTTT. This encodes CASSLAPAGLGTGELFF.

As to this clonotype: A much larger clone differs by one base, so this may be a read error. The CDR3 loop reads CASSVDGTGTETKYF. The CDR3 DNA reads as TGTGCCAGCAGCGTAGACGGGACAGGGACAGAGACCAAGTACTTC. The chain carries TRBV9 and TRBJ2-5; 9 nucleotides align to TRBD1. This CDR3 is built from 15 residues. CDR1 and CDR2 (germline): SGDLS, YYNGEE.

This clonotype appeared many times. The chain links TRBV29-1 to TRBJ2-7; TRBD1 matches at 9 bases. V was clipped by 4 bases and J by 5 bases; unmatched bases: 9. In germline, CDR1 is SQVTM, CDR2 ANQGSEA. This CDR3 is 14 amino acids long. The CDR3 region has the DNA TGCAGCGTTGTCCAGACAGGGGGGCGAAACGAGCAGTACTTC. This sequence encodes CSVVQTGGRNEQYF.

This clonotype was seen repeatedly, ten times or more. The J gene is TRBJ1-1, the V gene TRBV7-2; tentative D call: TRBD1 (6 bases). Germline-derived CDR1 and CDR2 are SGHTA and FQGNSA. Deletions cut 4 bases from V and 8 bases from J, with 26 bases between. The CDR3 covers 17 residues. In DNA, the CDR3 is TGTGCCAGCAGCTCCTCTTACCGGACAGCGGGCCAAGGAGAAGCTTTCTTT. Translated: CASSSSYRTAGQGEAFF.

This clonotype was seen ten or more times. The V gene is TRBV9, the J gene TRBJ2-3, with TRBD1 as a possible D gene (5 bases). The CDR3 sequence is 15 residues long. V dropped 0 bases and J dropped 4 bases, with 12 bases sitting between them. The germline V gene has CDR1 SGDLS and CDR2 YYNGEE. DNA of the CDR3: TGTGCCAGCAGCGTAGAAGGGGCACGATCAGATACGCAGTATTTT. Protein sequence: CASSVEGARSDTQYF.

This clonotype has ten or more counts. V and J are TRBV2 and TRBJ2-5; D might be TRBD2 (6 bases). Germline CDR1 SNHLY, CDR2 FYNNEI. The CDR3 contains 15 residues. V lost 7 bases and J lost 1, with 16 bases in between. The DNA of the CDR3 is TGTGCCAGCACCGTCCTCCGGGACTCCCAAGAGACCCAGTACTTC. The encoded protein is CASTVLRDSQETQYF. The full variable domain, with the rest looked up from reference TRBV2 and TRBJ2-5, is EPEVTQTPSHQVTQMGQEVILRCVPISNHLYFYWYRQILGQKVEFLVSFYNNEISEKSEIFDDQFSVERPDGSNFTLKIRSTKLEDSAMYFCASTVLRDSQETQYFGPGTRLLVL.

This clonotype was detected ten times or more. This rearrangement joins TRBV20-1 to TRBJ2-1, with D perhaps matching TRBD1 or TRBD2 (6 bases each). The CDR3 runs 14 residues. Trimming removed 0 bases at V and 13 bases at J, with 19 bases between. Germline-derived CDR1 and CDR2 are DFQATT and SNEGSKA (reference sequence). CDR3 in DNA: TGCAGTGCTAGAGATCAGGGGCAACTCGGGAGACAGTTCTTC. It codes for CSARDQGQLGRQFF.